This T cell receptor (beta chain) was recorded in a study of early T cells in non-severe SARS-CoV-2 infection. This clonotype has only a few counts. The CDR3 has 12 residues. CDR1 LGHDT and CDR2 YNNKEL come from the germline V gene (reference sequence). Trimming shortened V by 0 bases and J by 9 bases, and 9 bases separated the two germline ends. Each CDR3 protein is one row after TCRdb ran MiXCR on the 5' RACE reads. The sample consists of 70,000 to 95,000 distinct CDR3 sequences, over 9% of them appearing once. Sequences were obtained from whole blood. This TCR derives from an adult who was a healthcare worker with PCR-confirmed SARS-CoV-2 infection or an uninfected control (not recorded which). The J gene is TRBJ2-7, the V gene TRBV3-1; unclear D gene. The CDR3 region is CASSQDSGVQYF. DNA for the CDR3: TGTGCCAGCAGCCAAGATTCGGGCGTGCAGTACTTC.